This T cell receptor (beta chain) was obtained from a study of shared clonotypes between healthy human individuals. Notes on the study in general: Rarefaction demonstrated incomplete sorted-subset sequencing despite large depth. Naive CD4 clonotypes were shared across a handful of donors at roughly 4.6%.

Naive CD8 populations comprised CD45RO-negative cells positively selected for CCR7, excluding terminally differentiated effector memory CD45RA+ cells. The V and J ends lost 5 bases and 4 bases respectively, with 17 bases between them. Per germline, CDR1 SGHAT and CDR2 FQNNGV. The CDR3 extends over 15 amino acids. Notes on this clone: Its antigen is not known.

Sorted-subset replicate PCR reactions contained roughly 190 ng DNA, corresponding to approximately 30,000 T cell genomes. Authors' processing steps: There were no quality scores in the junction-only immunoSEQ sequences, so filtering differed. Assay used: immunoSEQ multiplex PCR; TCRdb lists only in-frame clones, some missing. V and J calls plus clone size are reproduced from that table; the DNA served to infer D and trimming. The sample has 2 million or so clones; less than 95% are singletons. The chain joins TRBV11-2 to TRBJ1-2, with D uncertain. Sample: naive CD8+ T cells sorted from blood. This receptor was obtained from a man aged 18 to 30 in good health. CDR3 amino acids: CASSQTAGEGYGYTF. CDR3 sequence (DNA): TGTGCCAGCAGCCAAACGGCCGGGGAAGGCTATGGCTACACCTTC.